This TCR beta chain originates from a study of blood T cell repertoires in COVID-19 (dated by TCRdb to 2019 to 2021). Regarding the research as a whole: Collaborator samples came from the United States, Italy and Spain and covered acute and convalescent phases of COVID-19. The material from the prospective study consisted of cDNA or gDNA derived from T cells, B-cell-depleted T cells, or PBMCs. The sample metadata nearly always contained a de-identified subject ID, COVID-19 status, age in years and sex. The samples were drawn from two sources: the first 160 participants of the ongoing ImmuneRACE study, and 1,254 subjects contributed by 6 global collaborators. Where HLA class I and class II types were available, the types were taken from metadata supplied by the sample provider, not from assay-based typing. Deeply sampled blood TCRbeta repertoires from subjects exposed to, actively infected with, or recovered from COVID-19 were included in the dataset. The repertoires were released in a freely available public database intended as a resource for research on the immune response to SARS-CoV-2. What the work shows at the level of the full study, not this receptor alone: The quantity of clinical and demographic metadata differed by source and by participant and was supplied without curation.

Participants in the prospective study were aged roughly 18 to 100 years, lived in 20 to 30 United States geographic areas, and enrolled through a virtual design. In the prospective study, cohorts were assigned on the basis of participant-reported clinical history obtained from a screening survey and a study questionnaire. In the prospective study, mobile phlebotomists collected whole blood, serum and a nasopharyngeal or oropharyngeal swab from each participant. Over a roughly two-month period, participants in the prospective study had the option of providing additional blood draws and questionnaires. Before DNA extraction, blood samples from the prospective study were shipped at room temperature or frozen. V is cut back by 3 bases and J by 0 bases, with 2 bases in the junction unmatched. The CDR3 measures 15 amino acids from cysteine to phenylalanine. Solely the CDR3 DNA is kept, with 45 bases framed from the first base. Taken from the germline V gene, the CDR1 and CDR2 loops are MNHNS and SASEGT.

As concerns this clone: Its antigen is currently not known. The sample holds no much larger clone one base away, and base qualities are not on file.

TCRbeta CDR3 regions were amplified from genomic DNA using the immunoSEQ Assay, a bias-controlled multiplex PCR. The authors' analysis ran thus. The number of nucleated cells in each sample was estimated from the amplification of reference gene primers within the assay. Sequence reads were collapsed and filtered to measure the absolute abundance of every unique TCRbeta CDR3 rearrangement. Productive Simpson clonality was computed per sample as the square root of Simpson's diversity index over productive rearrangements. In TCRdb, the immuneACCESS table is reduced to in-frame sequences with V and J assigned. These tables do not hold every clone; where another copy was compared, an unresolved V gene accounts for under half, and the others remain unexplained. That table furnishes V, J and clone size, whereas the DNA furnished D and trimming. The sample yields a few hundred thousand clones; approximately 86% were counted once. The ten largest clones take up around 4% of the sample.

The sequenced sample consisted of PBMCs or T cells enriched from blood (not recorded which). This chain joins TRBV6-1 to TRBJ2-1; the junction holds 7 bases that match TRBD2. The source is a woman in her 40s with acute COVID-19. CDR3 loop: CASSDLAGSYNEQFF. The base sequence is TGTGCCAGCAGTGATTTAGCGGGCTCCTACAATGAGCAGTTCTTC.